This TCR beta chain derives from a study of cytomegalovirus exposure and HLA in healthy donors. Researchers ran the PCR with 60 Vbeta and 13 Jbeta primers. Method: immunoSEQ multiplex PCR; TCRdb's copy keeps in-frame clones and lacks some. The repertoire holds under 130,000 clones, around 72% seen once, with roughly 1.9% in the top ten. In the case of this clone: Antigen: not known.

The length of the CDR3 is 16 residues. The ends were cut back, 2 bases at V and 0 bases at J, with 12 bases in the middle. CDR1 and CDR2 (germline): MGHRA, YSYEKL. Study-wide points: Cytomegalovirus status was reportedly diagnosed by the classifier with high specificity and sensitivity.

The receptor comes from a man younger than 45 in good health and CMV-seronegative. The chain recombines TRBV4-1 with TRBJ2-3, with D tentatively TRBD2 (6 bases). The material sequenced was PBMCs. CDR3 in amino acids: CASSQNPGLSTDTQYF. CDR3 DNA sequence: TGCGCCAGCAGCCAAAACCCGGGACTCAGCACAGATACGCAGTATTTT.